These 6 T cell receptor beta chains were sequenced from one sample in a study of molecular identifiers for immune sequencing clone quantification. One entry per CDR3 protein results from TCRdb running MiXCR on the PCR reads. Of over 600,000 distinct CDR3 sequences listed, 20% are singletons. Sequenced sample: naive CD8+ T cells from blood, with Jurkat cell RNA spiked in. This sample's subset: FACS-sorted CD8+CD4-CCR7+CD45RA+ naive T cells. These receptors all stem from a human donor in good health. Some libraries in this study had Jurkat cell RNA spiked in.

This clonotype was picked up many times. The genes are TRBV6-2 or TRBV6-3 and TRBJ2-4; D is perhaps TRBD2 (5 bases). Trimming took off 8 bases at V and 4 bases at J, with 15 bases between the two ends. Germline loops: CDR1 MNHEY, CDR2 SVGEGT. This CDR3 has 14 residues. CDR3 region: CASASGILKNIQYF. Here the CDR3 DNA reads TGTGCCAGCGCATCCGGGATATTAAAAAACATTCAGTACTTC.

This clonotype appeared many times. The chain employs TRBV6-2 or TRBV6-3 and TRBJ2-7; D is undetermined. Germline V gene lookup returns CDR1 MNHEY and CDR2 SVGEGT. The CDR3 extends over 14 amino acids. Deletions cut 5 bases from V and 2 bases from J, with 13 bases between. CDR3 coding DNA: TGTGCCAGCAGTGGTTCGGGCGGCCCCTACGAGCAGTACTTC. This gives the protein CASSGSGGPYEQYF.

This clonotype was picked up many times. The chain couples TRBV20-1 to TRBJ1-2, with 7 bases matching TRBD1. Trimming removed 6 bases from V and 5 bases from J; junction bases left unmatched: 9. Germline CDR1 DFQATT, CDR2 SNEGSKA (reference sequence). The CDR3 sequence is 13 residues long. CDR3 nucleotides: TGCAGTGCCTCGACCCGGGACAGATATGGCTACACCTTC. As protein: CSASTRDRYGYTF.

A remark on this clonotype: This may arise from a read error, as a much more abundant clone is one base away. The V and J genes are TRBV6-5 and TRBJ1-4; TRBD1 is a possible D gene (6 bases). Germline V lookup: CDR1 MNHEY, CDR2 SVGAGI. The CDR3 consists of 18 residues. V dropped 2 bases and J dropped 3 bases, with 19 bases sitting between them. Here the CDR3 DNA reads TGTGCCAGCAGTTACGACCCTCTAACAGGGATGGCTAATGAAAAACTGTTTTTT. Protein sequence: CASSYDPLTGMANEKLFF.

On this clonotype itself: It is likely a read error, because the conserved phenylalanine at the end of the CDR3 is missing. The chain has TRBV7-9 and TRBJ2-5, with 7 nucleotides matching TRBD1. The CDR3 sequence is 14 residues long. The germline CDR1 and CDR2 sequences are SEHNR and FQNEAQ (reference sequence). V lost 5 bases and J lost 1; bases outside the gene matches: 4. The CDR3 protein is CASSPRQGQETQYS. DNA for the CDR3: TGTGCCAGCAGCCCCCGACAGGGCCAAGAGACCCAGTACTCC.

This clonotype was seen a handful of times. This chain connects TRBV24-1 to TRBJ2-5; TRBD1 might be the D (6 bases). The CDR3 runs to 15 residues. CDR1 KGHDR and CDR2 SFDVKD come from the germline V gene. Trimming left V 6 bases short and J 3 bases short, with 16 bases between. The DNA of the CDR3 is TGTGCCACCAGTACCCGGACAGACCTAGAAGAGACCCAGTACTTC. Translating it yields CATSTRTDLEETQYF.